The TCR beta chain under discussion was sequenced for a study of Ad26.COV2.S vaccination and SARS-CoV-2 variants. Method: immunoSEQ multiplex PCR; TCRdb's copy keeps in-frame clones and lacks some. This sample has roughly 350,000 clones, with roughly 90% found just once. Germline values: CDR1 MDHEN, CDR2 SYDVKM. The CDR3 has 14 amino acids. V lost 4 bases to trimming and J lost 5 bases, with 12 bases between them. Treatment indicated: approximately 18 received Ad26.COV2.S at low or high dose, single or two shots; roughly five received placebo; per-sample allocation not given. Collection of samples fell on day 63 after the first vaccine or placebo injection. An Ad26 vector that expressed Wuhan-strain SARS-CoV-2 spike constituted the vaccine. This clone occurred once.

The clonotype was recovered from a person between 18 and 65 years old who received the Ad26.COV2.S COVID-19 vaccine or a placebo. This sequence joins TRBV28 and TRBJ2-1; possibly TRBD1 for D (5 bases). Sequenced here: peripheral blood, sampled in a trial of Ad26.COV2.S vaccine versus placebo. For the CDR3, the DNA is TGTGCCAGCAGTTACGGACATACGAACAATGAGCAGTTCTTC. This gives the protein CASSYGHTNNEQFF.